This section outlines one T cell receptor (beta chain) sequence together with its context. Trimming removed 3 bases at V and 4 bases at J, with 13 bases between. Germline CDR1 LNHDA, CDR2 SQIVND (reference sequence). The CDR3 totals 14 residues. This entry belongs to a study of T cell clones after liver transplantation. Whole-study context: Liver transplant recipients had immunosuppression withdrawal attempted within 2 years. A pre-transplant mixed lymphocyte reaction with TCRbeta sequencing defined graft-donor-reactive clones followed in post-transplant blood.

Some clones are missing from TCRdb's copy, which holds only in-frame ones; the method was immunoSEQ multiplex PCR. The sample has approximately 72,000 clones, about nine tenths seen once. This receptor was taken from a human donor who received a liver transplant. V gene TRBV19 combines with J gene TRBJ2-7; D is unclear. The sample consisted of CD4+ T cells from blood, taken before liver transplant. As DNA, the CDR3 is TGTGCCAGTAGTATGCGGACCTTAGCTTACGAGCAGTACTTC. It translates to CASSMRTLAYEQYF.